Given below is one TCR beta chain in context. Its target is unknown. Trimming removed 5 bases from V and 8 bases from J; junction bases left unmatched: 8. The CDR3 length is 13 residues. Germline assignment: CDR1 MNHEY and CDR2 SMNVEV (reference sequence). The source of the sample is a study of shared clonotypes between healthy human individuals. Study-wide results and caveats: Clonotype sharing among the donors was expected to vary with sequencing depth.

Some clones are missing from TCRdb's copy, which holds only in-frame ones; the method was immunoSEQ multiplex PCR. Of roughly 700,000 clones listed, around 74% are singletons. Recent acute infections and vaccinations were absent in the healthy HIV-negative adult donors. Into CD45RA+ naive and CD45RA-negative memory subsets, the CD4+ cells were split. The chain combines TRBV27 with TRBJ1-1, with 7 bases matching TRBD1. The receptor's source is a woman in her thirties in good health. The specimen was memory CD4+ T cells sorted from blood. Subset indicated: CD45RA-negative fraction. The CDR3 region is CASSRGRQGEAFF. The CDR3, as DNA: TGTGCCAGCAGTAGGGGGAGACAGGGAGAAGCTTTCTTT.